The clone carrying this T cell receptor beta chain appeared once. This entry is derived from a study of shared T cell receptors in the human thymus. CDR1 and CDR2 from the germline V gene are LNHNV and YYDKDF (reference sequence). CDR3 length: 14 residues. V lost 0 bases and J 6 bases, leaving 9 bases between the germline ends. Measured with immunoSEQ multiplex PCR; TCRdb has only the in-frame clones, and not every one. The data hold some 640,000 clones, with approximately 87% observed a single time. In addition, the sample was reused for a study of human thymus T cells. From that study: Corrective surgery for congenital heart defects was being performed on the healthy Finnish infants who served as donors. Thymus specimens were resections from corrective heart surgery. Thymic and blood repertoires appeared to carry a bias in their V and J gene usage.

V is TRBV15 and J is TRBJ1-5, with D uncertain. The TCR comes from a boy younger than two with a congenital heart defect. The specimen sequenced was thymocytes. CDR3 loop: CATSRDPGSQPQHF. CDR3 bases: TGTGCCACCAGCAGAGATCCGGGTAGTCAGCCCCAGCATTTT.